These T cell receptor beta chains were read from a single sample in a study of human T cells and chemical hapten exposure. TCRdb recomputed calls from the RACE reads with MiXCR, one row per CDR3 protein. In the table there are about 31,000 distinct CDR3 sequences, 6.5% to 8.5% of which are singletons. The source material was whole blood. The source is a human donor in good health. Some clones in this sample may be carry-over from other donors' samples. The CDR3 runs from the conserved cysteine through the conserved F or W. The order of the fields is clone size, V gene, J gene, D gene, CDR3 protein, CDR3 DNA. A D gene is named only where the DNA matches it firmly. The size entry is marked missing in some rows and otherwise reads once, few, many or a size class.

>many|TRBV18|TRBJ2-5|NA
CASSPQETQYF
TGTGCCAGCTCACCCCAAGAGACCCAGTACTTC
>many|TRBV12-3/TRBV12-4|TRBJ2-1|NA
CASSLSQGSEQFF
TGTGCCAGCAGTTTATCGCAGGGGTCTGAGCAGTTCTTC
>many|TRBV5-5|TRBJ2-7|NA
CASSLGRGRSYEQYF
TGTGCCAGCAGCTTAGGCAGGGGACGGAGCTACGAGCAGTACTTC
>few|TRBV4-3|TRBJ2-3|TRBD2
CASSQKDNGGDTQYF
TGCGCCAGCAGCCAGAAGGACAACGGGGGGGATACGCAGTATTTT
>many|TRBV2|TRBJ1-5|NA
CASSVFGGQISNQPQHF
TGTGCCAGCAGTGTTTTCGGGGGACAAATTAGCAATCAGCCCCAGCATTTT
>few|TRBV11-2|TRBJ1-1|NA
CASRRGIEAFF
TGTGCCAGCAGGAGGGGGATAGAAGCTTTCTTT
>many|TRBV10-1|TRBJ2-4|NA
CASRLAKNIQYF
TGCGCCAGCAGACTAGCCAAAAACATTCAGTACTTC
>NA|TRBV20-1|TRBJ2-7|NA
CSATGLYHSSYEQYF
TGCAGTGCCACGGGACTCTATCACAGCTCCTACGAGCAGTACTTC
>many|TRBV5-4|TRBJ2-1|TRBD2
CASSFRGLAGDLDEQFF
TGTGCCAGCAGCTTCCGCGGACTAGCGGGAGATCTGGATGAGCAGTTCTTC
>NA|TRBV25-1|TRBJ2-3|NA
CASSAGRDRIDTQYF
TGTGCCAGCAGTGCGGGGCGGGACCGGATAGATACGCAGTATTTT
>few|TRBV27|TRBJ2-7|TRBD1
CASRGQGAGEQYF
TGTGCCAGCAGAGGACAGGGGGCTGGCGAGCAGTACTTC
>NA|TRBV5-1|TRBJ2-7|TRBD1
CASSGGPGQGAYEQYF
TGCGCCAGCAGCGGCGGGCCGGGACAGGGTGCCTACGAGCAGTACTTC
>NA|TRBV7-2|TRBJ1-1|NA
CASSSTTLNTEAFF
TGTGCCAGCAGCTCGACCACGCTGAACACTGAAGCTTTCTTT
>NA|TRBV3-1|TRBJ1-3|NA
CASSQAWEGSGNTIYF
TGTGCCAGCAGCCAGGCGTGGGAGGGCAGCGGAAACACCATATATTTT
>NA|TRBV7-2|TRBJ1-2|TRBD1
CASSLRGQPYGYTF
TGTGCCAGCAGCTTACGGGGACAGCCCTATGGCTACACCTTC
>few|TRBV5-1|TRBJ1-1|NA
CASRWRGAEDTEAFF
TGCGCCAGCAGGTGGCGGGGGGCAGAGGACACTGAAGCTTTCTTT
>many|TRBV12-3/TRBV12-4|TRBJ1-1|NA
CASSLRGSTEAFF
TGTGCCAGCAGTTTGAGAGGGAGCACTGAAGCTTTCTTT
>many|TRBV27|TRBJ2-7|TRBD1
CASSPPFGTGAFYEQYF
TGTGCCAGCAGTCCCCCGTTCGGGACAGGGGCCTTCTACGAGCAGTACTTC
>many|TRBV4-1|TRBJ1-1|NA
CASSHSGQNTEAFF
TGCGCCAGCAGCCATTCTGGACAGAACACTGAAGCTTTCTTT
>few|TRBV6-4|TRBJ2-1|TRBD2
CASSDSSGGDFNEQFF
TGTGCCAGCAGTGACTCTAGCGGGGGGGACTTCAATGAGCAGTTCTTC
>medium-sized|TRBV29-1|TRBJ1-1|NA
CSATPQGEAFF
TGCAGCGCCACCCCACAGGGAGAAGCTTTCTTT
>NA|TRBV2|TRBJ1-1|TRBD1
CASRGQGAGTEAFF
TGTGCCAGCAGGGGACAGGGGGCGGGCACTGAAGCTTTCTTT
>NA|TRBV28|TRBJ1-1|TRBD1
CASSPRTGETEAFF
TGTGCCAGCAGTCCGCGGACAGGTGAAACTGAAGCTTTCTTT
>many|TRBV30|TRBJ2-2|NA
CAWSHGGTGELFF
TGTGCCTGGAGTCATGGGGGAACCGGGGAGCTGTTTTTT
>many|TRBV20-1|TRBJ2-5|TRBD1
CSATGTGGQETQYF
TGCAGTGCCACCGGGACAGGGGGCCAAGAGACCCAGTACTTC
>many|TRBV7-2|TRBJ1-2|TRBD1
CASSLDRGMGGYTF
TGTGCCAGCAGCTTGGACAGGGGAATGGGTGGCTACACCTTC
>many|TRBV28|TRBJ1-4|TRBD1
CASSFSGTGSEKLFF
TGTGCCAGCAGTTTTTCCGGGACAGGGAGTGAAAAACTGTTTTTT
>NA|TRBV3-1|TRBJ1-2|TRBD1
CASSQDPKVRQGWYVTF
TGTGCCAGCAGCCAAGACCCAAAAGTCCGACAGGGTTGGTATGTCACCTTC
>many|TRBV4-1|TRBJ2-1|TRBD2
CASSQVTSGRAQYEQFF
TGCGCCAGCAGCCAAGTGACCAGCGGGAGGGCCCAGTATGAGCAGTTCTTC
>many|TRBV25-1|TRBJ1-1|NA
CASTQGFSTEAFF
TGTGCCAGCACTCAGGGATTCTCCACTGAAGCTTTCTTT
>many|TRBV2|TRBJ1-2|TRBD1
CASSEGDRGNYGYTF
TGTGCCAGCAGTGAGGGGGACAGGGGGAACTATGGCTACACCTTC
>many|TRBV6-5|TRBJ2-3|NA
CASRNPDGASTDTQYF
TGTGCCAGCAGAAACCCGGACGGAGCTAGCACAGATACGCAGTATTTT
>many|TRBV7-8|TRBJ2-5|NA
CASSPPRGLGQETQYF
TGTGCCAGCAGCCCCCCCCGTGGTTTGGGGCAAGAGACCCAGTACTTC
>many|TRBV28|TRBJ2-3|TRBD2
CASSVAGGGGTQYF
TGTGCCAGCAGTGTAGCGGGAGGCGGGGGTACGCAGTATTTT
>NA|TRBV18|TRBJ2-7|NA
CASSPPLHSSSYEQYF
TGTGCCAGCTCACCACCGTTACATTCTAGCTCCTACGAGCAGTACTTC
>NA|TRBV5-1|TRBJ1-1|NA
CASSFNTENTEAFF
TGCGCCAGCAGCTTTAACACAGAGAACACTGAAGCTTTCTTT
>few|TRBV20-1|TRBJ2-2|NA
CSARSQGNTGELFF
TGCAGTGCTAGAAGTCAGGGGAACACCGGGGAGCTGTTTTTT
>many|TRBV15|TRBJ2-7|TRBD1
CATSRYRGEAFEQYF
TGTGCCACCAGCAGATACAGGGGCGAGGCCTTCGAGCAGTACTTC
>many|TRBV12-5|TRBJ1-2|NA
CASGLSGNYGYTF
TGTGCTAGTGGTTTATCGGGGAACTATGGCTACACCTTC
>few|TRBV5-1|TRBJ2-3|NA
CASSLVPGGPRTDTQYF
TGCGCCAGCAGCCTAGTACCCGGGGGGCCTCGCACAGATACGCAGTATTTT
>many|TRBV5-1|TRBJ2-3|NA
CASSLVTGQGTDTQYF
TGCGCCAGCAGCTTGGTTACAGGCCAAGGCACAGATACGCAGTATTTT
>NA|TRBV2|TRBJ2-7|TRBD1
CASLPGQGTYEQYF
TGTGCCAGTTTACCGGGACAGGGTACATACGAGCAGTACTTC
>NA|TRBV5-6|TRBJ1-2|NA
CASSARRSGLNGYTF
TGTGCCAGCAGCGCCCGCCGGTCGGGGCTCAATGGCTACACCTTC
>many|TRBV2|TRBJ1-5|TRBD1
CASSDRQGLGNQPQHF
TGTGCCAGCAGTGATAGACAGGGGCTAGGCAATCAGCCCCAGCATTTT
>few|TRBV3-1|TRBJ2-7|TRBD2
CASSGSRTSGSYEQYF
TGTGCCAGCTCTGGATCTAGGACTAGCGGCTCCTACGAGCAGTACTTC
>many|TRBV6-5|TRBJ2-3|TRBD2
CASSSRGTYLGEGLRADTQYF
TGTGCCAGCAGCTCCCGGGGAACCTACCTGGGGGAGGGCCTCAGGGCAGATACGCAGTATTTT
>many|TRBV7-2|TRBJ1-1|NA
CASSLATARWAFF
TGTGCCAGCAGCTTAGCGACTGCCCGATGGGCTTTCTTT
>many|TRBV29-1|TRBJ1-1|NA
CSVGHNQNTEAFF
TGCAGCGTTGGACACAACCAGAACACTGAAGCTTTCTTT
>few|TRBV5-6|TRBJ1-6|NA
CASSSVGGTGVRSPLHF
TGTGCCAGCAGTTCTGTGGGTGGAACGGGGGTCCGTTCACCCCTCCACTTT
>many|TRBV15|TRBJ2-2|TRBD2
CATSSRTSGRTGELFF
TGTGCCACCAGCAGCCGTACTAGCGGGAGGACCGGGGAGCTGTTTTTT
>many|TRBV24-1|TRBJ1-2|NA
CATSDPGQIGYTF
TGTGCCACCAGTGACCCTGGACAGATTGGCTACACCTTC
>many|TRBV6-6|TRBJ1-2|NA
CASSYSRDSYGYTF
TGTGCCAGCAGTTACTCCAGAGACAGCTATGGCTACACCTTC
>many|TRBV7-9|TRBJ1-1|NA
CASSIQQGVNTEAFF
TGTGCCAGCAGCATCCAACAGGGAGTAAACACTGAAGCTTTCTTT
>many|TRBV5-4|TRBJ1-3|TRBD1
CASRSDRAGNTIYF
TGTGCCAGCAGATCGGACAGGGCTGGAAACACCATATATTTT
>NA|TRBV6-2/TRBV6-3|TRBJ1-5|TRBD1
CASSFPTGHQPQHF
TGTGCCAGCAGTTTCCCGACAGGGCATCAGCCCCAGCATTTT